The T cell receptor beta chain described here comes from a study of cytomegalovirus exposure and HLA in healthy donors. Study-wide points: In a later analysis, at a false discovery rate of 0.05, approximately 15,000 TCR beta sequences matched HLA alleles.

This CDR3 comprises 16 residues. V gave up 1 base and J gave up 2 bases; unmatched junction bases: 6. Germline V gene lookup returns CDR1 SGHKS and CDR2 YYEKEE (reference sequence). The sample holds one count of this clone. What it binds is unknown. The PCR had 60 Vbeta and 13 Jbeta primers. The data were produced by immunoSEQ multiplex PCR, yet TCRdb's version contains in-frame clones alone and is incomplete. Of approximately 190,000 clones in the sample, about three quarters were seen once. V usage is TRBV5-5 and J usage is TRBJ2-3; TRBD1 aligns across 8 bases. The source material was PBMCs. The source is a woman aged 25 to 39 in good health and CMV-seropositive. CDR3 amino acids: CASSLIETGATDTQYF. DNA for the CDR3: TGTGCCAGCAGCTTGATCGAGACAGGGGCCACAGATACGCAGTATTTT. Full variable domain (outside the CDR3, taken from reference TRBV5-5 and TRBJ2-3): DAGVTQSPTHLIKTRGQQVTLRCSPISGHKSVSWYQQVLGQGPQFIFQYYEKEERGRGNFPDRFSARQFPNYSSELNVNALLLGDSALYLCASSLIETGATDTQYFGPGTRLTVL.